Below, 32 T cell receptor beta chains from the same sample are listed, as sequenced in a study of cytomegalovirus exposure and HLA in healthy donors. In the PCR, 60 Vbeta and 13 Jbeta primers were used. Measured with immunoSEQ multiplex PCR; TCRdb has only the in-frame clones, and not every one. The top ten clones hold around a fifth of a sample with about 110,000 clones, around 80% of them seen once. Sequenced material: PBMCs. The source of these receptors is a man aged 30-40 years in good health and CMV-seropositive.

The gene calls are TRBV2 and TRBJ1-5, with TRBD1 as a possible D gene (6 bases). Trimming left V 3 bases short and J 2 bases short, with 14 bases between. Per the germline V gene, CDR1 is SNHLY and CDR2 is FYNNEI. This CDR3 has 16 amino acids. This CDR3 reads CASSEDSARGNQPQHF. In nucleotides, the CDR3 is TGTGCCAGCAGTGAGGACAGCGCGAGGGGCAATCAGCCCCAGCATTTT. Filled out from reference TRBV2 and TRBJ1-5, the complete variable domain reads EPEVTQTPSHQVTQMGQEVILRCVPISNHLYFYWYRQILGQKVEFLVSFYNNEISEKSEIFDDQFSVERPDGSNFTLKIRSTKLEDSAMYFCASSEDSARGNQPQHFGDGTRLSIL.

The CDR3 nucleotides read TGCGCCAGCAGCTTGAGCAGGCTAACCGGGGAGCTGTTTTTT. Translation: CASSLSRLTGELFF. The chain has TRBV5-1 and TRBJ2-2, with D unresolved. V lost 1 base and J 5 bases, leaving 9 bases between the germline ends. This CDR3 is built from 14 residues. Looked up from germline, CDR1 is SGHRS and CDR2 is YFSETQ. The full variable domain, completed using reference TRBV5-1 and TRBJ2-2, is KAGVTQTPRYLIKTRGQQVTLSCSPISGHRSVSWYQQTPGQGLQFLFEYFSETQRNKGNFPGRFSGRQFSNSRSEMNVSTLELGDSALYLCASSLSRLTGELFFGEGSRLTVL.

V gene TRBV7-9 combines with J gene TRBJ1-1; D is perhaps TRBD1 (6 bases). This CDR3 spans 15 amino acids. The V end lost 11 bases, the J end lost 3 bases, and 22 bases lay between the germline ends. Germline CDR1 reads SEHNR; CDR2 reads FQNEAQ (reference sequence). DNA of the CDR3: TGTGCCCTTTCGGAAGGGGGTAGTTTGGACACTGAAGCTTTCTTT. Translated: CALSEGGSLDTEAFF.

V and J are TRBV15 and TRBJ1-5; TRBD1 matches 7 bases. Trimming at V came to 5 bases and at J to 0 bases, leaving 10 bases not matched to a gene. Germline V gene data show CDR1 as LNHNV and CDR2 as YYDKDF (reference sequence). CDR3 size: 17 residues. The CDR3 sequence: CATSGTVPSYSNQPQHF. The CDR3, as DNA: TGTGCCACCAGCGGGACAGTCCCCTCCTATAGCAATCAGCCCCAGCATTTT.

The rearrangement joins TRBV28 to TRBJ1-2, with D possibly matching TRBD1 (6 bases). Germline-derived CDR1 and CDR2 are MDHEN and SYDVKM. The CDR3 runs to 17 residues. Deletions cut 6 bases from V and 2 bases from J, with 22 bases between. The CDR3 protein is CASSTEPGTLANYGYTF. DNA for the CDR3: TGTGCCAGCAGCACCGAACCCGGGACACTCGCCAACTATGGCTACACCTTC.

The rearrangement joins TRBV9 to TRBJ1-2, with 12 bases matching TRBD1. This CDR3 has 16 residues. The V gene end was trimmed by 1 base and the J gene end by 7 bases; junction bases not matched to a gene: 8. CDR1 is SGDLS and CDR2 is YYNGEE in the germline V gene. In DNA, the CDR3 is TGTGCCAGCAGCGTAATACCGGGACAGGGGGCGGGTGGCTACACCTTC. Protein sequence: CASSVIPGQGAGGYTF.

V and J are TRBV29-1 and TRBJ2-7, with a possible D match to TRBD1 (5 bases). The germline CDR1 and CDR2 sequences are SQVTM and ANQGSEA. Deletions cut 8 bases from V and 7 bases from J, with 15 bases between. The CDR3 contains 11 residues. The CDR3 DNA reads TGCAGCCCGGGCTCAACAGGAGAGCAGTACGTC. It translates to CSPGSTGEQYV.

The chain couples TRBV18 to TRBJ1-4, with 7 nucleotides matching TRBD1. V lost 3 bases, J lost 6 bases, and 7 bases stayed unmatched. CDR1 KGHSH and CDR2 LQKENI come from the germline V gene. The CDR3 has 15 amino acids. As DNA, the CDR3 is TGTGCCAGCTCACCGCTGACAGGGCCGGATGAAAAACTGTTTTTT. Amino acid sequence: CASSPLTGPDEKLFF. Full variable domain (outside the CDR3, taken from reference TRBV18 and TRBJ1-4): NAGVMQNPRHLVRRRGQEARLRCSPMKGHSHVYWYRQLPEEGLKFMVYLQKENIIDESGMPKERFSAEFPKEGPSILRIQQVVRGDSAAYFCASSPLTGPDEKLFFGSGTQLSVL.

The chain recombines TRBV11-2 with TRBJ2-7, with D tentatively TRBD2 (7 bases). Trimming took 1 base from V and 5 from J, leaving 12 bases between them. This CDR3 is 14 amino acids long. Germline V gene sequence: CDR1 SGHAT, CDR2 FQNNGV. CDR3 bases: TGTGCCAGCAGCTTAGGCCAGGGGAGGGACGAGCAGTACTTC. It specifies CASSLGQGRDEQYF. The full variable domain, in which reference TRBV11-2 and TRBJ2-7 provide the parts outside the CDR3, is EAGVAQSPRYKIIEKRQSVAFWCNPISGHATLYWYQQILGQGPKLLIQFQNNGVVDDSQLPKDRFSAERLKGVDSTLKIQPAKLEDSAVYLCASSLGQGRDEQYFGPGTRLTVT.

The rearrangement uses TRBV19 and TRBJ1-1; D is uncertain. V lost 3 bases, J lost 0 bases, and 5 bases lay in between. Looked up from germline, CDR1 is LNHDA and CDR2 is SQIVND (reference sequence). The CDR3 runs to 13 residues. Written as DNA, the CDR3 is TGTGCCAGTAGTATTAGCCTGAACACTGAAGCTTTCTTT. This gives the protein CASSISLNTEAFF.

J is TRBJ1-1 and V is TRBV10-2; TRBD1 aligns across 7 bases. This CDR3 has 12 amino acids. Germline V gene data show CDR1 as WSHSY and CDR2 as SAAADI. The J segment lost 7 bases and the V segment lost 3 bases, leaving 2 bases of the junction unmatched. DNA for the CDR3: TGCGCCAGCAGTGATTGGACAGGTGAAGCTTTCTTT. It specifies CASSDWTGEAFF.

The V and J genes are TRBV6-4 and TRBJ1-1, with 7 bases that match TRBD1. This CDR3 is built from 13 residues. V shed 6 bases and J 1 base; nucleotides not matched to a gene: 2. From germline, CDR1 is MRHNA and CDR2 SNTAGT. CDR3 region: CASRRQGNTEAFF. The CDR3 nucleotides read TGTGCCAGCAGAAGACAGGGGAACACTGAAGCTTTCTTT.

J is TRBJ1-4 and V is TRBV7-8, with D uncertain. V was pared by 1 base and J by 4 bases, with 7 bases between. Germline V gene lookup returns CDR1 SGHVS and CDR2 FQNEAQ. The CDR3 runs to 14 residues. The CDR3 DNA follows: TGTGCCAGCAGCTTAGGGCGGAATAATGAAAAACTGTTTTTT. Protein product: CASSLGRNNEKLFF.

The chain uses TRBV5-1 and TRBJ1-2; TRBD1 aligns across 8 bases. CDR3 length: 17 residues. V shed 4 bases, J shed 6 bases, and the junction held 17 bases outside the gene matches. Per the germline V gene, CDR1 is SGHRS and CDR2 is YFSETQ. The CDR3 nucleotides are TGCGCCAGCAGCGTGGACCCGGACAGGGCTCTAACTAATGGCTACACCTTC. Translating gives CASSVDPDRALTNGYTF.

This chain uses TRBV19 with TRBJ1-6; 7 nucleotides line up with TRBD1. Germline V gives CDR1 LNHDA, CDR2 SQIVND (reference sequence). The CDR3 runs 14 residues. The V gene end was trimmed by 6 bases and the J gene end by 10 bases; junction bases not matched to a gene: 9. CDR3 loop: CASSLGGGESPLHF. The CDR3 bases are TGTGCCAGTAGCTTAGGGGGCGGCGAATCACCCCTCCACTTT.

The chain joins TRBV11-3 to TRBJ1-1; the match to TRBD1 covers 8 bases. V lost 5 bases, J lost 6 bases, and 5 bases stayed unmatched. In germline, CDR1 is SGHNT, CDR2 YENEEA. The CDR3 is 13 residues long. The CDR3 sequence is CASSARQGPEAFF. CDR3 DNA sequence: TGTGCCAGCAGCGCAAGACAGGGGCCTGAAGCTTTCTTT.

CDR3 sequence (DNA): TGTGCCAGCAGCCAGGACAGGGGGCAATTAATCGAGCAGTACTTC. Translation gives CASSQDRGQLIEQYF. The rearrangement uses TRBV13 and TRBJ2-7; TRBD1 agrees at 11 bases. Trimming at V came to 5 bases and at J to 6 bases, leaving 9 bases not matched to a gene. The germline gives CDR1 PRHDT, CDR2 FYEKMQ (reference sequence). The CDR3 has 15 residues. Complete variable domain (other parts from reference TRBV13 and TRBJ2-7): AAGVIQSPRHLIKEKRETATLKCYPIPRHDTVYWYQQGPGQDPQFLISFYEKMQSDKGSIPDRFSAQQFSDYHSELNMSSLELGDSALYFCASSQDRGQLIEQYFGPGTRLTVT.

This rearrangement joins TRBV5-6 to TRBJ2-5; 9 bases line up with TRBD1. J lost 5 bases, V lost 5 bases, and 10 bases had no gene match. This CDR3 region has 15 residues. CDR1 and CDR2 from the germline V gene are SGHDT and YYEEEE. CDR3 sequence (DNA): TGTGCCAGCAGAACAAAGGGACAGGGACGCGAGACCCAGTACTTC. Its protein is CASRTKGQGRETQYF.

This chain connects TRBV6-1 to TRBJ1-2; 7 bases align to TRBD1. Trimming at V came to 4 bases and at J to 0 bases, leaving 11 bases not matched to a gene. Looked up from germline, CDR1 is MNHNS and CDR2 is SASEGT. The CDR3 runs 17 residues. The CDR3 bases are TGTGCCAGCAGTGGTTGGAGACAGGGCAATACTAACTATGGCTACACCTTC. Translation gives CASSGWRQGNTNYGYTF.

The gene calls are TRBV7-9 and TRBJ2-3, with 7 bases matching TRBD2. The CDR3 totals 15 residues. CDR1 SEHNR and CDR2 FQNEAQ come from the germline V gene (reference sequence). V trimming: 3 bases; J trimming: 4 bases; junction bases outside the gene matches: 7. DNA of the CDR3: TGTGCCAGCAGCTTCGGACTGGGAGGGGCAGATACGCAGTATTTT. Translated, it gives CASSFGLGGADTQYF.

The rearrangement uses TRBV18 and TRBJ2-7; possible D gene TRBD1, 6 bases. Trimming left V 6 bases short and J 0 bases short, with 18 bases between. Germline V CDR1 and CDR2: KGHSH, LQKENI. This CDR3 is built from 16 residues. CDR3 DNA sequence: TGTGCCAGCTCCCCCTATCCGGGACACAGCTCCTACGAGCAGTACTTC. Its translation: CASSPYPGHSSYEQYF. Complete variable domain (other parts from reference TRBV18 and TRBJ2-7): NAGVMQNPRHLVRRRGQEARLRCSPMKGHSHVYWYRQLPEEGLKFMVYLQKENIIDESGMPKERFSAEFPKEGPSILRIQQVVRGDSAAYFCASSPYPGHSSYEQYFGPGTRLTVT.

The V call is TRBV28, the J call TRBJ1-1; D not certain. Germline V CDR1 and CDR2: MDHEN, SYDVKM. The ends were cut back, 4 bases at V and 2 bases at J, with 8 bases in the middle. This CDR3 contains 13 residues. The CDR3 DNA reads TGTGCCAGCAGTTCCCCTCCTAACACTGAAGCTTTCTTT. Its translation: CASSSPPNTEAFF. The full variable domain, with the rest looked up from reference TRBV28 and TRBJ1-1, is DVKVTQSSRYLVKRTGEKVFLECVQDMDHENMFWYRQDPGLGLRLIYFSYDVKMKEKGDIPEGYSVSREKKERFSLILESASTNQTSMYLCASSSPPNTEAFFGQGTRLTVV.

The chain carries TRBV6-1 and TRBJ1-2, with no clear D. This CDR3 spans 15 amino acids. Germline lookup yields CDR1 MNHNS and CDR2 SASEGT. V was pared by 3 bases and J by 4 bases, with 15 bases between. The CDR3 spells CASSDFGRSGYGYTF. DNA for the CDR3: TGTGCCAGCAGTGATTTTGGCAGATCGGGCTATGGCTACACCTTC.

J is TRBJ2-4 and V is TRBV5-1; TRBD1 is a possible D gene (6 bases). Germline values: CDR1 SGHRS, CDR2 YFSETQ. The CDR3 runs 14 residues. Trimming left V 4 bases short and J 8 bases short, with 16 bases between. The CDR3 sequence is CASSGKQGEDIQYF. In DNA, the CDR3 is TGCGCCAGCAGCGGTAAACAGGGTGAGGACATTCAGTACTTC.

The chain is built from TRBV5-1 and TRBJ1-4; tentatively, D is TRBD1 (6 bases). Per germline, CDR1 SGHRS and CDR2 YFSETQ. The CDR3 is 15 amino acids. Trimming pared 4 bases from V and 5 bases from J, leaving 15 bases between. In DNA form, the CDR3 reads TGCGCCAGCAGCGGAGGACAGTTCAAGAATGAAAAACTGTTTTTT. The encoded protein is CASSGGQFKNEKLFF. Based on the CDR3 plus reference TRBV5-1 and TRBJ1-4, the full variable domain is KAGVTQTPRYLIKTRGQQVTLSCSPISGHRSVSWYQQTPGQGLQFLFEYFSETQRNKGNFPGRFSGRQFSNSRSEMNVSTLELGDSALYLCASSGGQFKNEKLFFGSGTQLSVL.

The chain joins TRBV5-5 to TRBJ2-7, with D perhaps TRBD2 (5 bases). The CDR3 is 12 residues long. Germline V gene data show CDR1 as SGHKS and CDR2 as YYEKEE (reference sequence). Trimming pared 4 bases from V and 2 bases from J, leaving 7 bases between. Here the CDR3 reads CASSPGTYEQYF. The CDR3 bases are TGTGCCAGCAGCCCCGGGACCTACGAGCAGTACTTC.

The chain recombines TRBV5-4 with TRBJ2-5; D uncertain. CDR1 and CDR2 (germline): SGHNT, YYREEE (reference sequence). V was shortened by 2 bases and J by 5 bases, with 22 bases between the two germline ends. The CDR3 contains 17 residues. The chain's CDR3 is CASSFLYGRQALETQYF. CDR3 sequence (DNA): TGTGCCAGCAGCTTCCTGTATGGGCGTCAAGCTCTGGAGACCCAGTACTTC.

This rearrangement joins TRBV5-1 to TRBJ2-7, with a possible D match to TRBD1 (6 bases). CDR3 length equals 14 residues. V was clipped by 1 base and J by 1 base, with 9 bases between them. Germline-derived CDR1 and CDR2 are SGHRS and YFSETQ. This chain's CDR3 is CASSLTGPSYEQYF. DNA of the CDR3: TGCGCCAGCAGCTTGACAGGGCCGTCCTACGAGCAGTACTTC. Full variable domain (missing parts from reference TRBV5-1 and TRBJ2-7): KAGVTQTPRYLIKTRGQQVTLSCSPISGHRSVSWYQQTPGQGLQFLFEYFSETQRNKGNFPGRFSGRQFSNSRSEMNVSTLELGDSALYLCASSLTGPSYEQYFGPGTRLTVT.

The chain joins TRBV28 to TRBJ1-3; 8 bases map to TRBD1. CDR1 MDHEN and CDR2 SYDVKM come from the germline V gene. V lost 5 bases, J lost 1 base, and 7 bases stayed unmatched. The CDR3 has 16 amino acids. CDR3 sequence (DNA): TGTGCCAGCAGTCCGGACAGGGAGAGTTCTGGAAACACCATATATTTT. Residues: CASSPDRESSGNTIYF.

This chain links TRBV11-2 with TRBJ2-4; 11 bases line up with TRBD2. The germline V gene encodes CDR1 SGHAT and CDR2 FQNNGV. With V trimmed by 4 bases and J by 1 base, 9 bases remained unmatched. This CDR3 is 18 amino acids long. This chain's CDR3 is CASSSPTSGSGAKNIQYF. The CDR3 nucleotides read TGTGCCAGCAGCTCCCCAACTAGCGGGAGTGGTGCCAAAAACATTCAGTACTTC.

V is TRBV6-6 and J is TRBJ1-6; D may be TRBD1 (5 bases). The CDR3 runs to 16 residues. Trimming cost V 7 bases and J 0 bases, with 13 bases left between them. CDR1 and CDR2 from the germline V gene are MNHNY and SVGAGI (reference sequence). CDR3 protein: CASTGQSGSYNSPLHF. CDR3 DNA: TGTGCCAGCACCGGACAATCGGGCTCCTATAATTCACCCCTCCACTTT.

The V and J genes are TRBV6-5 and TRBJ1-2; 10 nucleotides align to TRBD1. The CDR3 contains 14 residues. After removal of 10 bases from V and 9 bases from J, the junction contained 14 bases not matched to a gene. Germline CDR1 reads MNHEY; CDR2 reads SVGAGI. The CDR3 DNA follows: TGTGCCACCACTAGTCCGGGACAGGGGTTCCGCTACACCTTC. Residues: CATTSPGQGFRYTF.